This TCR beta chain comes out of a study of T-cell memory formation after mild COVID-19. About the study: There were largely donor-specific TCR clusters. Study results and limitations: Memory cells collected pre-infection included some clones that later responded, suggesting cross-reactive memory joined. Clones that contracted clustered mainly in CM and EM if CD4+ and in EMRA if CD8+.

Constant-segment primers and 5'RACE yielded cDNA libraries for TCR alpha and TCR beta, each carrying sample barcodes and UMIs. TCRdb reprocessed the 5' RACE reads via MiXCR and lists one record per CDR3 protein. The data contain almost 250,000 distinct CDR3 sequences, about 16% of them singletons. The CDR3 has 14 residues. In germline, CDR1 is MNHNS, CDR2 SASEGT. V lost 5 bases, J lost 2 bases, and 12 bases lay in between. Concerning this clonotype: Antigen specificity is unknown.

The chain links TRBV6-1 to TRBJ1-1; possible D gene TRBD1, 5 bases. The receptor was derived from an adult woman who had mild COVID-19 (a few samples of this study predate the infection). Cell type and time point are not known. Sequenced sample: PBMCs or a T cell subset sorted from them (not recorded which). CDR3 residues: CASSFWQGNTEAFF. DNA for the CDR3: TGTGCCAGCAGTTTCTGGCAGGGTAACACTGAAGCTTTCTTT.